The entry below describes one T cell receptor beta chain. Its specificity is not known. The entry originates in a study of post-analysis software for immune sequencing data. Prepared TCR beta cDNA libraries contained unique molecular identifiers. TCRdb re-derived calls from the PCR reads in MiXCR, one entry per CDR3 protein. The sample lists 350,000 to 500,000 distinct CDR3 sequences, approximately 42% occurring once. The study's findings and limits: By F measure, samples from a shared preparation batch strongly co-clustered. Among multiple sclerosis patients, normalized Chao1 diversity was significantly below that of controls.

This receptor was obtained from a girl aged 2 to 10 with multiple sclerosis. Sequencing used blood.

The CDR3 nucleotides read TGTGCCACCAGCAGAGATAGGACAGACAATGAGCAGTTCTTC. It yields the protein CATSRDRTDNEQFF. The chain couples TRBV15 to TRBJ2-1; TRBD1 might be the D (6 bases). Germline assignment: CDR1 LNHNV and CDR2 YYDKDF (reference sequence). Trimming shortened V by 0 bases and J by 5 bases, and 8 bases separated the two germline ends. The CDR3 loop spans 14 amino acids.